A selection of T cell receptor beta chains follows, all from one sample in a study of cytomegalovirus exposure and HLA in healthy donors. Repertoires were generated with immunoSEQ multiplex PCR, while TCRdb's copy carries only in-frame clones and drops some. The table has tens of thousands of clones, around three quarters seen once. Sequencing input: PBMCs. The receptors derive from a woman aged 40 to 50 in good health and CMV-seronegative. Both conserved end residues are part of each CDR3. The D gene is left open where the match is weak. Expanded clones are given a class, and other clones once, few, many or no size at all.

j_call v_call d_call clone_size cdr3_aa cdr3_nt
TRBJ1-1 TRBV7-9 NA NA CASSPRVMNTEAFF TGTGCCAGCAGTCCCAGGGTGATGAACACTGAAGCTTTCTTT
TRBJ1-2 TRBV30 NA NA CAFTGDLGYTF TGTGCCTTCACAGGAGACCTAGGCTACACCTTC
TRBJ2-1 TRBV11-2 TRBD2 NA CASSLVTGRFYNEQFF TGTGCCAGCAGCTTAGTGACCGGGAGGTTTTACAATGAGCAGTTCTTC
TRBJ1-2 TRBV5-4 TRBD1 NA CASSGGGQGAFDSGYTF TGTGCCAGCAGCGGCGGGGGACAGGGGGCTTTTGACTCTGGCTACACCTTC
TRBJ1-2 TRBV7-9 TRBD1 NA CASTITRGLNGYTF TGTGCCAGCACAATCACGAGGGGGCTGAATGGCTACACCTTC
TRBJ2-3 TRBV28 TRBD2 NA CASSLFGRAGPHTDTQYF TGTGCCAGCAGTTTATTCGGGCGAGCGGGACCACACACAGATACGCAGTATTTT
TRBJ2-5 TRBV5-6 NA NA CASNPGITLDGETQYF TGTGCCAGCAACCCCGGAATTACTCTAGATGGGGAGACCCAGTACTTC
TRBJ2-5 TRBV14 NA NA CASSQDAGAQETQYF TGTGCCAGCAGCCAAGACGCAGGGGCCCAAGAGACCCAGTACTTC
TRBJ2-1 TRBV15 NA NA CATSRERGSYNEQFF TGTGCCACCAGCAGAGAGCGGGGCTCCTACAATGAGCAGTTCTTC
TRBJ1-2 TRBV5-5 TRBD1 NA CASSFGTGDLYGYTF TGTGCCAGCAGCTTCGGGACAGGGGACCTCTATGGCTACACCTTC
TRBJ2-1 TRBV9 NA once CASSPLGESMNEQFF TGTGCCAGCAGCCCCCTCGGGGAGTCGATGAATGAGCAGTTCTTC
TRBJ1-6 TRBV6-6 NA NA CASSYGQKNSPLHF TGTGCCAGCAGTTACGGTCAGAAAAATTCACCCCTCCACTTT
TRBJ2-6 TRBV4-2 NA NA CASRGQSGANVLTF TGTGCCAGCCGCGGCCAGTCTGGGGCCAACGTCCTGACTTTC
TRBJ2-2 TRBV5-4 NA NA CASSSLAGEGTGELFF TGTGCCAGCAGCTCTTTGGCAGGGGAGGGCACCGGGGAGCTGTTTTTT
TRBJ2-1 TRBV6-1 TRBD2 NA CASSETSGTYNEQFF TGTGCCAGCAGTGAAACTAGCGGAACCTACAATGAGCAGTTCTTC
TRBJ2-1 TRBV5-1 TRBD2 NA CASSSGLAGVDEQFF TGCGCCAGCAGCTCGGGACTAGCGGGAGTGGACGAGCAGTTCTTC
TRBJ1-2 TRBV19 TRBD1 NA CASSSLGTEQPFYGYTF TGTGCCAGTAGTTCCTTAGGGACAGAGCAACCTTTCTATGGCTACACCTTC
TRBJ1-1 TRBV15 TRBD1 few CATSSGQGAGTEAFF TGTGCCACCAGCAGCGGACAGGGGGCTGGAACTGAAGCTTTCTTT
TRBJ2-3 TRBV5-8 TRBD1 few CASVFLRGLSVGDTQYF TGTGCCAGCGTATTCCTCAGGGGGCTCTCCGTCGGAGATACGCAGTATTTT
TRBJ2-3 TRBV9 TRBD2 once CASSPGLAGSTDTQYF TGTGCCAGCAGCCCGGGACTAGCGGGAAGCACAGATACGCAGTATTTT
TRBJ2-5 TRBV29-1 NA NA CSVARGRETQYF TGCAGCGTTGCCAGGGGCAGGGAGACCCAGTACTTC
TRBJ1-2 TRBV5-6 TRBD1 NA CASTRDRAANYGYTF TGTGCCAGCACCAGAGACAGGGCCGCTAACTATGGCTACACCTTC
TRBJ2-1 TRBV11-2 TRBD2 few CASSKRELAGWNEQFF TGTGCCAGCAGTAAGAGGGAGCTAGCGGGATGGAATGAGCAGTTCTTC
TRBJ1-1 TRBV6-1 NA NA CASSNFRGNTEAFF TGTGCCAGCAGTAATTTCAGGGGGAACACTGAAGCTTTCTTT
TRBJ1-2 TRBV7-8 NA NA CASSLEILNYGYTF TGTGCCAGCAGCTTAGAAATCCTTAACTATGGCTACACCTTC
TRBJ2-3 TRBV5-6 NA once CASSLGGRWTDTQYF TGTGCCAGCAGCTTGGGAGGGCGCTGGACAGATACGCAGTATTTT
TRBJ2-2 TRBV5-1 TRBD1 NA CASRRWTGNTGELFF TGCGCCAGCAGGAGATGGACAGGGAACACCGGGGAGCTGTTTTTT
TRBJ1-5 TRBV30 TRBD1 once CAWSPVRTGNSQPQHF TGTGCCTGGAGTCCCGTCCGGACAGGGAATAGTCAGCCCCAGCATTTT
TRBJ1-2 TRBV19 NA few CASSIGTENYGYTF TGTGCCAGTAGTATTGGTACAGAGAACTATGGCTACACCTTC
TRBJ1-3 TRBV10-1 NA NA CASSESPGNTIYF TGCGCCAGCAGTGAGAGCCCTGGAAACACCATATATTTT
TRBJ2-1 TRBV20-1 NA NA CSANGNEQFF TGCAGTGCTAACGGGAATGAGCAGTTCTTC
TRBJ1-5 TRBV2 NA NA CASRDTLSNQPQHF TGTGCCAGCAGGGACACCTTGAGTAATCAGCCCCAGCATTTT
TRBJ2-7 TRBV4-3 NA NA CASSQTGLPYEQYF TGCGCCAGCAGCCAAACAGGGCTTCCCTACGAGCAGTACTTC
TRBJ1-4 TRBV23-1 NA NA CASSHWPGHQGEKLFF TGCGCCAGCAGTCATTGGCCCGGACACCAGGGCGAAAAACTGTTTTTT
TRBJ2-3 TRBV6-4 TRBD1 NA CASSDSQGAGADTQYF TGTGCCAGCAGTGACTCCCAGGGGGCCGGCGCAGATACGCAGTATTTT
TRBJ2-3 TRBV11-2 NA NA CASSLVQGPPDTQYF TGTGCCAGCAGCTTAGTACAGGGTCCCCCAGATACGCAGTATTTT
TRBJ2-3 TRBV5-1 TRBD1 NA CASSSWDRVYTDTQYF TGCGCCAGCAGCTCGTGGGACAGGGTATACACAGATACGCAGTATTTT
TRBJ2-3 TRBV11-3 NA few CASSLDPGTPGLDTQYF TGTGCCAGCAGCTTAGATCCGGGAACCCCCGGACTAGATACGCAGTATTTT
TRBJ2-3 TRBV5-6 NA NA CASRLHGTQYF TGTGCCAGCAGGTTGCACGGTACGCAGTATTTT
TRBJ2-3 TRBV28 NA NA CASSIRPTGLADTQYF TGTGCCAGCAGTATACGCCCCACAGGGTTGGCAGATACGCAGTATTTT
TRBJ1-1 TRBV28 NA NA CASPPRGRAGRTEAFF TGTGCCAGCCCCCCCCGGGGGAGGGCCGGTCGGACTGAAGCTTTCTTT
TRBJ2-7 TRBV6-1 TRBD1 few CASGQGARSSYEQYF TGTGCCAGCGGACAGGGGGCCCGGAGCTCCTACGAGCAGTACTTC
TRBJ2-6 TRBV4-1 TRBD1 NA CASSEGQARSGANVLTF TGCGCCAGCAGCGAAGGACAGGCCCGCTCTGGGGCCAACGTCCTGACTTTC
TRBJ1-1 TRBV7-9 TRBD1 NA CASGAGGFSEAFF TGTGCCAGCGGGGCAGGGGGCTTTTCTGAAGCTTTCTTT
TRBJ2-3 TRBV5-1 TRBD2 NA CASSLEGLGTDTQYF TGCGCCAGCAGCTTGGAGGGACTAGGCACAGATACGCAGTATTTT
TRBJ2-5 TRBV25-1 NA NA CASSPMETQYF TGTGCCAGCAGCCCCATGGAGACCCAGTACTTC
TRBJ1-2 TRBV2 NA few CASSELGGGYTF TGTGCCAGCAGTGAACTAGGGGGAGGCTACACCTTC
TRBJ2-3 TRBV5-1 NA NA CASSFLAGRKTSTDTQYF TGCGCCAGCAGCTTTTTGGCGGGGCGTAAGACTAGCACAGATACGCAGTATTTT
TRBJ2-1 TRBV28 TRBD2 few CASSLVGTSGFNEQFF TGTGCCAGCAGTTTAGTCGGGACTAGCGGTTTCAATGAGCAGTTCTTC
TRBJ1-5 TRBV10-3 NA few CAISDRGIQPQHF TGTGCCATCAGTGACAGGGGTATTCAGCCCCAGCATTTT
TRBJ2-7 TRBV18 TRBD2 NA CASSRGRDYEQYF TGTGCCAGCTCACGCGGGAGGGACTACGAGCAGTACTTC
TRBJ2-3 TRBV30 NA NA CAWSAADTQYF TGTGCCTGGAGTGCAGCAGATACGCAGTATTTT
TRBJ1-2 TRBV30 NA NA CAWSVYPDGYTF TGTGCCTGGAGTGTATACCCGGATGGCTACACCTTC
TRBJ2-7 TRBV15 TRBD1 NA CATSRDGLGTGGNEQYF TGTGCCACCAGCAGAGATGGGTTGGGGACAGGGGGAAACGAGCAGTACTTC
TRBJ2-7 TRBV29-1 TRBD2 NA CSVEGLAGSHEQYF TGCAGCGTTGAAGGCCTAGCGGGGTCCCACGAGCAGTACTTC
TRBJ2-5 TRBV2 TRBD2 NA CASSESRTSRETQYF TGTGCCAGCAGTGAAAGCCGGACTAGCAGAGAGACCCAGTACTTC
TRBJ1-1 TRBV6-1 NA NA CASQGRVNTEAFF TGTGCCAGCCAGGGTAGGGTGAACACTGAAGCTTTCTTT
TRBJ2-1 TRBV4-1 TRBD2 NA CASSQWGLAGGGNEQFF TGCGCCAGCAGCCAATGGGGACTAGCGGGAGGAGGCAATGAGCAGTTCTTC
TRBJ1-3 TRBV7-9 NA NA CASSLDRTSGNTIYF TGTGCCAGCAGCTTAGACAGGACCTCTGGAAACACCATATATTTT